This T cell receptor beta chain was recovered during a study of human T cells and chemical hapten exposure. The time point here: patch test 3, about 24 weeks after DPC sensitization. Treatment of the sample: therapeutic diphenylcyclopropenone sensitization with weekly scalp DPC. Individual cDNA molecules in this library carried unique molecular identifiers. TCRdb reprocessed the RACE reads via MiXCR and lists one record per CDR3 protein. The repertoire holds about 84,000 distinct CDR3 sequences, with approximately 10% as singletons. Material: whole blood, obtained in connection with sensitization to the hapten diphenylcyclopropenone (DPC). This clonotype was obtained from a woman in her 50s with alopecia areata. Some clones in this sample may be carry-over from other donors' samples.

CDR3 DNA sequence: TGTGCCGGAAGCAGGGGGCAGTACGAGCAGTACTTC. As protein: CAGSRGQYEQYF. This chain joins TRBV7-9 and TRBJ2-7, with TRBD1 identical over 8 bases. CDR1 SEHNR and CDR2 FQNEAQ come from the germline V gene (reference sequence). V was clipped by 11 bases and J by 4 bases; unmatched bases: 7. The CDR3 is made up of 12 amino acids.